This entry concerns a single T cell receptor (beta chain). Combining a sample-barcoded 5' primer with a J-beta primer mix, a second PCR ran for about 7 to 11 cycles. TCRdb reprocessed the 5' RACE reads via MiXCR and lists one record per CDR3 protein. The sample comprises around 650,000 distinct CDR3 sequences, approximately 31% of which are singletons, and 15% to 19% rests with the top ten. These data come from a study of blood T cells in healthy people across ages. This receptor was taken from a woman aged 80 or over in good health. The sequencing input was blood.

CDR3 protein: CASTDDRDRADTQYF. CDR3 nucleotide sequence: TGTGCCAGCACCGACGACCGAGATCGCGCAGATACGCAGTATTTT. The J gene is TRBJ2-3, the V gene TRBV12-3 or TRBV12-4; D gene uncertain. The CDR3 loop spans 15 amino acids. Trimming stripped 7 bases from V and 4 bases from J, with 18 bases between.